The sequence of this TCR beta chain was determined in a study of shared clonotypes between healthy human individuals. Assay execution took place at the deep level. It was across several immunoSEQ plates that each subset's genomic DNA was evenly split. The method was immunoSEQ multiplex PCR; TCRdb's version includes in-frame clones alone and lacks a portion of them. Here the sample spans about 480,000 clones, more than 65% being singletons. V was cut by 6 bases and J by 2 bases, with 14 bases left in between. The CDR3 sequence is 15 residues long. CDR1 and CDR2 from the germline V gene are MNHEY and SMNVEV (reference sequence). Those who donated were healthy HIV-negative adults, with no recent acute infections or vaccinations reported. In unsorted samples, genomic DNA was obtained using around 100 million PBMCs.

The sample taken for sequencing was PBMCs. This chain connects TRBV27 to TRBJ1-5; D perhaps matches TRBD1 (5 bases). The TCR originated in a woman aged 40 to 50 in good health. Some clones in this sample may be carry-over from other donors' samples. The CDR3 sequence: CASRSRGVGNQPQHF. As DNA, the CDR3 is TGTGCCAGCAGATCCCGAGGGGTAGGCAATCAGCCCCAGCATTTT.